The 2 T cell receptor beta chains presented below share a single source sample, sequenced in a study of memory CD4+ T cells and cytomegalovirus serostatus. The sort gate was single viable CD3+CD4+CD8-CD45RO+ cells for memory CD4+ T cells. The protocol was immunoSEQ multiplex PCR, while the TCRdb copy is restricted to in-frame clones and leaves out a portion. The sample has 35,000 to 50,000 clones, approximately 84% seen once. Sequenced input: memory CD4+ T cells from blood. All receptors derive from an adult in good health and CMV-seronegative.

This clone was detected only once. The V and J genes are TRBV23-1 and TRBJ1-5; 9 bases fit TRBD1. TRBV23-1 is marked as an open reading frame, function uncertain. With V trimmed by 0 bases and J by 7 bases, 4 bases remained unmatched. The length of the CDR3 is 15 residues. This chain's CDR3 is CASSQSDRGEQPQHF. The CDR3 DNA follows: TGCGCCAGCAGTCAATCGGACAGGGGAGAGCAGCCCCAGCATTTT.

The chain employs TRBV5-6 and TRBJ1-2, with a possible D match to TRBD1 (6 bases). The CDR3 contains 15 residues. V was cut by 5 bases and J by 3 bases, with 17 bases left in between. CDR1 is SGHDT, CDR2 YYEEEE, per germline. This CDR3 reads CASRSRGRSDYGYTF. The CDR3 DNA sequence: TGTGCCAGCAGATCAAGGGGGAGGAGTGACTATGGCTACACCTTC.